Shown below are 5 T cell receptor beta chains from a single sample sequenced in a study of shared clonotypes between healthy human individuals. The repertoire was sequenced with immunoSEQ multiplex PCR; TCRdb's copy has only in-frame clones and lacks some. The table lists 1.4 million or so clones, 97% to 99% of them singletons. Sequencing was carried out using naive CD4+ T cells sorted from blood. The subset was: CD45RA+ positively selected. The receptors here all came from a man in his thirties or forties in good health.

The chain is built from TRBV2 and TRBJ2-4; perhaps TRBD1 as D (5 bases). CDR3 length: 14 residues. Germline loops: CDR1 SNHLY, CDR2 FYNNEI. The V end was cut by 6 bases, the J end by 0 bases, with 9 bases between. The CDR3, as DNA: TGTGCCAGCAGGTTCGACAGAGCCAAAAACATTCAGTACTTC. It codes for CASRFDRAKNIQYF. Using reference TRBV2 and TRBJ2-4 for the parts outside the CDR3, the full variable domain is EPEVTQTPSHQVTQMGQEVILRCVPISNHLYFYWYRQILGQKVEFLVSFYNNEISEKSEIFDDQFSVERPDGSNFTLKIRSTKLEDSAMYFCASRFDRAKNIQYFGAGTRLSVL.

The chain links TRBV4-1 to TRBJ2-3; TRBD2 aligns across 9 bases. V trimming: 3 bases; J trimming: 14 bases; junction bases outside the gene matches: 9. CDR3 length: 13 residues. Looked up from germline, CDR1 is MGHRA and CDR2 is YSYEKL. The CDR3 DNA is TGCGCCAGCAGCCATCCTCCGGGACTAGCAATGTATTTT. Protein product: CASSHPPGLAMYF.

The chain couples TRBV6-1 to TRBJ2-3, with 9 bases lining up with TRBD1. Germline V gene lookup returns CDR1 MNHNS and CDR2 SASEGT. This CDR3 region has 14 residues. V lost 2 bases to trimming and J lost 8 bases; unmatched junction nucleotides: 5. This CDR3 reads CASSETGGLGTQYF. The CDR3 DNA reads TGTGCCAGCAGTGAAACAGGGGGCTTGGGTACGCAGTATTTT.

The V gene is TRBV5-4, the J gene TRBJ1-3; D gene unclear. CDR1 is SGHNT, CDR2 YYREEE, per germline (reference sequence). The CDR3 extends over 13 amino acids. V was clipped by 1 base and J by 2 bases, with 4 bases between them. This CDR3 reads CASSLWAGNTIYF. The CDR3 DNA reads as TGTGCCAGCAGCTTGTGGGCTGGAAACACCATATATTTT.

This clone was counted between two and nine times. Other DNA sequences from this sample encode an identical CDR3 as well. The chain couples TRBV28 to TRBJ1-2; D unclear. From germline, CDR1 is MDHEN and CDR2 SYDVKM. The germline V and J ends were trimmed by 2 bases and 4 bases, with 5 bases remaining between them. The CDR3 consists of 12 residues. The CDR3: CASSLGSYGYTF. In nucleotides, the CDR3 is TGTGCCAGCAGTTTAGGGTCCTATGGCTACACCTTC.